The 10 T cell receptor beta chains given below trace back to one sample, sequenced in a study of T cell clonotyping in hematopoietic cell transplantation. TCRdb's copy holds only in-frame clones and misses some; the assay was immunoSEQ multiplex PCR. The sample lists roughly 49,000 clones, more than 75% occurring once. Stated time point: recipient sample about 28 days before transplant, after cytoreduction. Specimen: peripheral blood mononuclear cells, collected before stem cell transplant. The receptors derive from a man aged 55 to 70 with biphenotypic leukemia. Some clones in this sample may be carry-over from other donors' samples.

The gene calls are TRBV19 and TRBJ1-5; possibly TRBD1 for D (6 bases). Germline-derived CDR1 and CDR2 are LNHDA and SQIVND (reference sequence). This CDR3 has 17 residues. The V end was cut by 5 bases, the J end by 7 bases, with 24 bases between. The CDR3 region has the DNA TGTGCCAGTAGTTCGGATTCACGGGGGGCAGGAGGACAGCCCCAGCATTTT. As protein: CASSSDSRGAGGQPQHF.

This clone was detected once. The CDR3 sequence is CASTPTPGGYGYTF. CDR3 sequence (DNA): TGCGCCAGCACTCCAACCCCAGGCGGCTATGGCTACACCTTC. The genes are TRBV5-1 and TRBJ1-2; D remains ambiguous. Trimming pared 6 bases from V and 4 bases from J, leaving 16 bases between. This CDR3 is built from 14 residues. CDR1 and CDR2 from the germline V gene are SGHRS and YFSETQ. The whole variable domain, remainder taken from reference TRBV5-1 and TRBJ1-2, is KAGVTQTPRYLIKTRGQQVTLSCSPISGHRSVSWYQQTPGQGLQFLFEYFSETQRNKGNFPGRFSGRQFSNSRSEMNVSTLELGDSALYLCASTPTPGGYGYTFGSGTRLTVV.

This chain joins TRBV4-2 and TRBJ2-7, with D uncertain. The V and J ends lost 0 bases and 5 bases respectively, with 11 bases between them. From germline, CDR1 is LGHNA and CDR2 YNFKEQ. The CDR3 totals 14 residues. The CDR3 nucleotides are TGTGCCAGCAGCCAAGAGAGAGGTCGAGACGAGCAGTACTTC. It translates to CASSQERGRDEQYF.

The V gene is TRBV19, the J gene TRBJ1-4, with D tentatively TRBD1 (5 bases). This CDR3 has 14 amino acids. With 6 bases removed from V and 6 bases from J, the gap between germline ends came to 14 bases. Germline CDR1 LNHDA, CDR2 SQIVND (reference sequence). CDR3 amino acids: CASSADLGDEKLFF. CDR3 in DNA: TGTGCCAGTAGCGCAGATCTGGGGGATGAAAAACTGTTTTTT.

This sequence joins TRBV6-1 and TRBJ2-3; D is uncertain. Germline V gene sequence: CDR1 MNHNS, CDR2 SASEGT. The CDR3 is 15 amino acids. Trimming shortened V by 5 bases and J by 0 bases, and 12 bases separated the two germline ends. The CDR3 nucleotides are TGTGCCAGCAGTAGGATAAAGTCTAGCACAGATACGCAGTATTTT. This sequence encodes CASSRIKSSTDTQYF.

This chain uses TRBV10-3 with TRBJ2-7; 12 bases fit TRBD1. Trimming removed 6 bases from V and 5 bases from J; junction bases left unmatched: 8. The CDR3 consists of 15 residues. Germline V gives CDR1 ENHRY, CDR2 SYGVKD. The CDR3 loop reads CAIRGSGTGGDEQYF. The CDR3 coding sequence is TGTGCCATCAGGGGGAGCGGGACAGGGGGCGACGAGCAGTACTTC.

Comments on this clone: At one boundary the junction diverges from the germline segment, which might be a read error. This chain links TRBV9 with TRBJ2-3, with 9 positions matching TRBD2. This CDR3 is 14 amino acids long. Germline loops: CDR1 SGDLS, CDR2 YYNGEE. The CDR3 bases are TGTGCCAGCAGCCCCGGGACTAGCAGAGATACGCAGTATTTT. Translation gives CASSPGTSRDTQYF.

The gene calls are TRBV10-3 and TRBJ2-7; D may match TRBD1 or TRBD2 (5 bases each). Trimming left V 6 bases short and J 0 bases short, with 15 bases between. The CDR3 runs to 15 residues. Germline V gene data show CDR1 as ENHRY and CDR2 as SYGVKD. CDR3 loop: CAIRSSRDDSYEQYF. As DNA, the CDR3 is TGTGCCATCAGATCCTCACGGGACGACTCCTACGAGCAGTACTTC.

The V and J genes are TRBV4-1 and TRBJ1-1; no reliable D call. The CDR3 is made up of 13 amino acids. V was shortened by 1 base and J by 4 bases, with 7 bases between the two germline ends. Looked up from germline, CDR1 is MGHRA and CDR2 is YSYEKL. CDR3 amino acids: CASSQGVTTEAFF. In DNA, the CDR3 is TGCGCCAGCAGCCAAGGGGTGACCACTGAAGCTTTCTTT.

The chain carries TRBV7-9 and TRBJ1-2; D call uncertain. The CDR3 is 13 amino acids. CDR1 and CDR2 from the germline V gene are SEHNR and FQNEAQ (reference sequence). V lost 5 bases, J lost 3 bases, and 10 bases lay in between. The CDR3 protein is CASSLYDDYGYTF. CDR3 coding DNA: TGTGCCAGCAGCCTGTACGACGACTATGGCTACACCTTC.